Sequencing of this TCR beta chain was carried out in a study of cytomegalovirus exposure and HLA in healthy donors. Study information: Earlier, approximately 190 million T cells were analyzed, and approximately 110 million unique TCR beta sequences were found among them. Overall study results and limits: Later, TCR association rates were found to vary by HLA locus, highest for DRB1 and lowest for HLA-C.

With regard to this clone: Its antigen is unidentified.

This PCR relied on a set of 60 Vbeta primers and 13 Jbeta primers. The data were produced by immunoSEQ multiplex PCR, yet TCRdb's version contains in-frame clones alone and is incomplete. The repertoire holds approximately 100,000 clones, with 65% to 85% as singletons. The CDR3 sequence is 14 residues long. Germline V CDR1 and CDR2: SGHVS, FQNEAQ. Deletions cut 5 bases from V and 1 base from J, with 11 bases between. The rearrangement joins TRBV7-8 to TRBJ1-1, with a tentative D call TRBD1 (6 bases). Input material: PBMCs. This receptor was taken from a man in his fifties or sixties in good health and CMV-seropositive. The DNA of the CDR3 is TGTGCCAGCAGCCCATCCAGGGGGAACACTGAAGCTTTCTTT. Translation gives CASSPSRGNTEAFF.